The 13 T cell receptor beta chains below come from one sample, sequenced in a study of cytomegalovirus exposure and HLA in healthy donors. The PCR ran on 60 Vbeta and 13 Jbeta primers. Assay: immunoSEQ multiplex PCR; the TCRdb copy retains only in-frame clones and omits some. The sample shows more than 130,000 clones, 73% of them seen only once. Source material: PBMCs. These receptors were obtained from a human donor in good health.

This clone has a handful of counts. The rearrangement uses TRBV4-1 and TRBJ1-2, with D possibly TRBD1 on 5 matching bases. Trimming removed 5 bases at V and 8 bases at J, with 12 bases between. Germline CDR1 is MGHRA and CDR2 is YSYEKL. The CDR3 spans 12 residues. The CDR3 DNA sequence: TGCGCCAGCAGCGGGACGGCGGGAGGCTACACCTTC. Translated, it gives CASSGTAGGYTF.

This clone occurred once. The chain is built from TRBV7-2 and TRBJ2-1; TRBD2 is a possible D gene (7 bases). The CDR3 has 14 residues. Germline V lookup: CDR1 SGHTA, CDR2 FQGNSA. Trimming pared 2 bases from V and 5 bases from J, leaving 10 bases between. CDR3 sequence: CASSLTGGHNEQFF. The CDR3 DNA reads TGTGCCAGCAGCTTAACGGGGGGCCACAATGAGCAGTTCTTC.

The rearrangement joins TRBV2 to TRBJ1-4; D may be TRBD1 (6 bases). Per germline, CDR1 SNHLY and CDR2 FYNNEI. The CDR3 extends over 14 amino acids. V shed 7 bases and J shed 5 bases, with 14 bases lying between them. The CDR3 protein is CASTERGLNEKLFF. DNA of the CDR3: TGTGCCAGCACCGAAAGGGGGTTAAATGAAAAACTGTTTTTT.

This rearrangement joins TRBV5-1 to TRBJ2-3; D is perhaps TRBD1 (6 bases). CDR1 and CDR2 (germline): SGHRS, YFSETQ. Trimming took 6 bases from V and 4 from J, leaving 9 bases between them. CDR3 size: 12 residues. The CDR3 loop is CASNGGADTQYF. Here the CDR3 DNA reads TGCGCCAGCAATGGGGGCGCAGATACGCAGTATTTT.

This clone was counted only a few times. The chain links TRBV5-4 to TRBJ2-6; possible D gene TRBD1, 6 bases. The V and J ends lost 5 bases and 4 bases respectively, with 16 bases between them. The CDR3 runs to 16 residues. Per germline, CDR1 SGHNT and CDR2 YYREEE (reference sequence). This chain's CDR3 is CASRLTGKKGANVLTF. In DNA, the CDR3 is TGTGCCAGCAGGTTAACAGGGAAAAAAGGGGCCAACGTCCTGACTTTC.

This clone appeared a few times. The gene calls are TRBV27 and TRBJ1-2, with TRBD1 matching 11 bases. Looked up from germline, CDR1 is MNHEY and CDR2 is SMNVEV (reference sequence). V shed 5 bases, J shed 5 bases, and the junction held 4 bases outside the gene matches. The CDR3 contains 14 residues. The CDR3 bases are TGTGCCAGCAGTCCGGACAGGGGGCGATATGGCTACACCTTC. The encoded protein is CASSPDRGRYGYTF.

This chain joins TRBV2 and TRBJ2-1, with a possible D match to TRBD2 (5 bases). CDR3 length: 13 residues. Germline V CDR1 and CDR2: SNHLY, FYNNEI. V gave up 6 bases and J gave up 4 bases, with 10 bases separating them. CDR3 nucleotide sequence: TGTGCCAGCAGAGCGGCGGTTTACAATGAGCAGTTCTTC. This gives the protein CASRAAVYNEQFF. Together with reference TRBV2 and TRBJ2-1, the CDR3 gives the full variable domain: EPEVTQTPSHQVTQMGQEVILRCVPISNHLYFYWYRQILGQKVEFLVSFYNNEISEKSEIFDDQFSVERPDGSNFTLKIRSTKLEDSAMYFCASRAAVYNEQFFGPGTRLTVL.

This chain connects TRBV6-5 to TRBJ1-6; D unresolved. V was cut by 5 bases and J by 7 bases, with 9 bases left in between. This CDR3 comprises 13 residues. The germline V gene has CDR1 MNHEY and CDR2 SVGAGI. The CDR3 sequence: CASSRNENSPLHF. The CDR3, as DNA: TGTGCCAGCAGTCGTAATGAGAATTCACCCCTCCACTTT.

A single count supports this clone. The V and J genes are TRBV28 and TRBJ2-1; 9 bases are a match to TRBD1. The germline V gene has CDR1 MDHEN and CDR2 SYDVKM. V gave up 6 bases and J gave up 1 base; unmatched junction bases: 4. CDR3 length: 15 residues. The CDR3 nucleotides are TGTGCCAGCAGATCGGGACAGGGTTCCTACAATGAGCAGTTCTTC. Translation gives CASRSGQGSYNEQFF.

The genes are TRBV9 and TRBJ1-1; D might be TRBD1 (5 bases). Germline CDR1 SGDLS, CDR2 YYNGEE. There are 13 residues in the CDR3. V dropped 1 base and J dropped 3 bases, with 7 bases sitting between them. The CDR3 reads CASSVSGDTEAFF. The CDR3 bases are TGTGCCAGCAGCGTATCGGGGGACACTGAAGCTTTCTTT.

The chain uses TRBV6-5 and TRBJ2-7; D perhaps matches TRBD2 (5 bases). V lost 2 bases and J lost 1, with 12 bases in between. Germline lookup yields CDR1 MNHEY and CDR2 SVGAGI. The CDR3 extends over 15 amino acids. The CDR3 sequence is CASSYLVGVSYEQYF. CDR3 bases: TGTGCCAGCAGTTACCTCGTCGGGGTTTCCTACGAGCAGTACTTC.

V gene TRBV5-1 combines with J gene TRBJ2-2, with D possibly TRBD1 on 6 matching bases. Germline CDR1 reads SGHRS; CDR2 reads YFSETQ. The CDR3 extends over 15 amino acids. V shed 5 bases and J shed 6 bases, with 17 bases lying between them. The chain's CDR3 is CASRQTGLVSGELFF. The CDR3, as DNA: TGCGCCAGCAGGCAAACAGGGTTGGTGTCCGGGGAGCTGTTTTTT.

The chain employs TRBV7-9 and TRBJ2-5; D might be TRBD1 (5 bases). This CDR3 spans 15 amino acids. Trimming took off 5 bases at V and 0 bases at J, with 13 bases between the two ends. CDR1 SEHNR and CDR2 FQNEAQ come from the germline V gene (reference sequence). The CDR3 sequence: CASSHRNADQETQYF. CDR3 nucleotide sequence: TGTGCCAGCAGCCACAGGAACGCGGACCAAGAGACCCAGTACTTC.